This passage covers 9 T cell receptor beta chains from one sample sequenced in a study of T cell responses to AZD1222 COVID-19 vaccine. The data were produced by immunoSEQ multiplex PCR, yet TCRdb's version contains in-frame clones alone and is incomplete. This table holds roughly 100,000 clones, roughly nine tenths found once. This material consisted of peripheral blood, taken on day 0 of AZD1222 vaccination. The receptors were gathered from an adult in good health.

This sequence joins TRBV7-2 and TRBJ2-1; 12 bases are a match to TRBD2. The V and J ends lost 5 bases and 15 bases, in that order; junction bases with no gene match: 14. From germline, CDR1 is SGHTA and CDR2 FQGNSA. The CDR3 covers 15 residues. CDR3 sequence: CASSRASGGAAPRFF. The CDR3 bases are TGTGCCAGCAGCCGCGCTAGCGGGGGGGCGGCCCCACGGTTCTTC.

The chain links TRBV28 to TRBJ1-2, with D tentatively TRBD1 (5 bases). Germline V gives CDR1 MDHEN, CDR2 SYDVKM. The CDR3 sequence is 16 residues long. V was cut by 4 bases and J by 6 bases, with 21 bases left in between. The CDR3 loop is CASSSPSRGIRDGYTF. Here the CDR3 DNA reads TGTGCCAGCAGTTCACCTTCCCGGGGGATTCGCGATGGCTACACCTTC.

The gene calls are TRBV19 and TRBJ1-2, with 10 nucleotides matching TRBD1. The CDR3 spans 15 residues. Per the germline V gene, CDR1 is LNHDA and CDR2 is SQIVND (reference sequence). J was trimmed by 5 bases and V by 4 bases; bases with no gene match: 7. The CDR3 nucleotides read TGTGCCAGTAGTACGCGACAGGGGGCGACTTATGGCTACACCTTC. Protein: CASSTRQGATYGYTF.

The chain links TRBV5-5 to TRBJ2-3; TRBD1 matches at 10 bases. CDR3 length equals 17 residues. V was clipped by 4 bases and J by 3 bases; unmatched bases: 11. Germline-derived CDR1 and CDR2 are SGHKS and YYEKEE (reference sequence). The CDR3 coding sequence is TGTGCCAGCAGCCCATCGGGACAGGGGTCTGGGACAGATACGCAGTATTTT. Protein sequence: CASSPSGQGSGTDTQYF. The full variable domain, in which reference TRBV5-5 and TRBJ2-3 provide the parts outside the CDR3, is DAGVTQSPTHLIKTRGQQVTLRCSPISGHKSVSWYQQVLGQGPQFIFQYYEKEERGRGNFPDRFSARQFPNYSSELNVNALLLGDSALYLCASSPSGQGSGTDTQYFGPGTRLTVL.

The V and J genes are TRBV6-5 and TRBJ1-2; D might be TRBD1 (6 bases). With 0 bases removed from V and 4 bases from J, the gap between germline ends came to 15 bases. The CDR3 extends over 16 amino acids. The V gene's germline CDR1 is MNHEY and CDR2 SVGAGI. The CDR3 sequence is CASSYSWATGSYGYTF. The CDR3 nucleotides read TGTGCCAGCAGTTACTCCTGGGCGACAGGCAGCTATGGCTACACCTTC.

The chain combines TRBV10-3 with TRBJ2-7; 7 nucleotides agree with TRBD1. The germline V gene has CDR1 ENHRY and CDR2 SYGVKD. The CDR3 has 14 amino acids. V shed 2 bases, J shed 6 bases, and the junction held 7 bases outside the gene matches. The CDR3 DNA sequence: TGTGCCATCAGTGAGCTACGGGACAGATCCGAGCAGTACTTC. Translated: CAISELRDRSEQYF.

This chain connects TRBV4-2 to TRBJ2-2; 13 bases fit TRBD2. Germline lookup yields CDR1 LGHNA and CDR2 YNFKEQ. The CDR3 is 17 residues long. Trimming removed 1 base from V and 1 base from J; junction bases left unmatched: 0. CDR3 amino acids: CASSQGLAGGNTGELFF. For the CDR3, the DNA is TGTGCCAGCAGCCAAGGACTAGCGGGGGGGAACACCGGGGAGCTGTTTTTT.

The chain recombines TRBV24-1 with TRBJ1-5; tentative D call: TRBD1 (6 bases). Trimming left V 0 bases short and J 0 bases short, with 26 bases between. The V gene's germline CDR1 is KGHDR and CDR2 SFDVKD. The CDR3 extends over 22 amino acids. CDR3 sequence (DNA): TGTGCCACCAGTGATTTGAGGGTGGAACGGAACCGGGACAAGACTAGCAATCAGCCCCAGCATTTT. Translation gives CATSDLRVERNRDKTSNQPQHF.

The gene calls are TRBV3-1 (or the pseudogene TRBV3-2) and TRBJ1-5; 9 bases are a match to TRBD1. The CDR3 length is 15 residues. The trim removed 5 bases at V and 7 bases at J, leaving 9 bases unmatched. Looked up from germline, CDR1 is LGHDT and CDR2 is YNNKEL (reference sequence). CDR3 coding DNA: TGTGCCAGCAGCAACCGGGACAGGGCTTACCAGCCCCAGCATTTT. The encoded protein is CASSNRDRAYQPQHF.